This paragraph reports one TCR beta chain. Its target is not known. Flow cytometry had shown expanded CD8+CD57+ cells in the patients chosen for sequencing. Severe acquired aplastic anemia was the diagnosis recorded for all patients. This sample is part of a study of CD8+CD57+ T cells in acquired aplastic anemia. The overall study: Sorted CD4+ and CD8+ cells yielded DNA averaging around 3.2 ug.

Using genomic DNA as the template, TCR beta VDJ and CDR3 profiling was carried out. TCRdb ran MiXCR on the reads and lists one entry per CDR3 protein. Found here are some 150,000 distinct CDR3 sequences, 52% of them singletons; the top ten hold over 9.5%. Study results and caveats: Sharing between patients and controls was observed for 25 to 30 CD8+ CDR3 sequences. Patient and control CD8+ Simpson's diversity was not significantly different.

The sample consisted of sorted CD4+, CD8+, or CD8+CD57+ T cells (not recorded which) from PBMCs. The TCR originated in a human donor with aplastic anemia.

The CDR3 DNA follows: TGCGCCAGCAGCCAAGGGACTACTTGGGCAGTTCGGGAGCAGTACTTC. As protein: CASSQGTTWAVREQYF. V gene TRBV4-1 combines with J gene TRBJ2-7; TRBD2 might be the D (6 bases). V was cut by 1 base and J by 7 bases, with 20 bases left in between. The CDR3 is 16 amino acids. Germline V lookup: CDR1 MGHRA, CDR2 YSYEKL.